This entry concerns a single TCR beta chain. Antigen: not known. This sample was included in a study of Ad26.COV2.S vaccination and SARS-CoV-2 variants. Regarding the study as a whole: The TCR-based breadth and depth measures might underestimate overall T cell responses. Placebo recipients trailed vaccine recipients in spike-specific TCR breadth.

TCRdb's copy holds only in-frame clones and misses some; the assay was immunoSEQ multiplex PCR. The sample records about 680,000 clones, roughly 90% being singletons. Treatment: around 19 received Ad26.COV2.S at low or high dose, single or two shots; about 5 received placebo; per-sample allocation not given. Repertoires come from day 63 after the first vaccine or placebo injection. From germline, CDR1 is SGHNT and CDR2 YYREEE (reference sequence). The CDR3 is 12 amino acids. Trimming removed 0 bases from V and 8 bases from J, with 6 bases in between. The sample in question was peripheral blood, obtained in a trial of Ad26.COV2.S vaccine versus placebo. The chain is built from TRBV5-4 and TRBJ2-1, with D unresolved. The TCR was taken from a person between 18 and 65 years old who received the Ad26.COV2.S COVID-19 vaccine or a placebo. The CDR3 bases are TGTGCCAGCAGCTTGGGAATTGATGAGCAGTTCTTC. It encodes CASSLGIDEQFF.